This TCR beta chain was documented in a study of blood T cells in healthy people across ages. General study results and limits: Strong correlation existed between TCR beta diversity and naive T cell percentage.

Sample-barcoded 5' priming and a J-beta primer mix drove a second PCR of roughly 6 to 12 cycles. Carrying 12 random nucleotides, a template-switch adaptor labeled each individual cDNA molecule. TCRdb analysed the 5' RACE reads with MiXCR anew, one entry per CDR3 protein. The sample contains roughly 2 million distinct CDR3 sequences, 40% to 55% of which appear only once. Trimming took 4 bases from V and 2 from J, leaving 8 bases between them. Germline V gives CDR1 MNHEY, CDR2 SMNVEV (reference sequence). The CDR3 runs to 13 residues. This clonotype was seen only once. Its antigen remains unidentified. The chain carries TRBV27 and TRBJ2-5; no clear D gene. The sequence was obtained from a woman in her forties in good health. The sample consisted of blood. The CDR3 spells CASSWERQETQYF. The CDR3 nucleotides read TGTGCCAGCAGTTGGGAAAGGCAAGAGACCCAGTACTTC.